This T cell receptor (beta chain) was found in a study of blood T cell repertoires in COVID-19. Across the study: There were acute and convalescent COVID-19 samples, and they came from the United States, Italy and Spain. In each case, the material was cDNA or gDNA derived from T cells, B-cell-depleted T cells, or PBMCs.

Original handling: Amplified reference gene primers provided the basis for estimating nucleated cell counts. Data came from immunoSEQ multiplex PCR; TCRdb stores just in-frame clones and leaves some out. V and J calls and clone size follow that table, whereas D and trimming were derived from the DNA. This table holds tens of thousands of clones, 70% to 90% found once. Trimming cost V 5 bases and J 6 bases; bases outside gene matches: 4. Germline CDR1 LNHDA, CDR2 SQIVND (reference sequence). The CDR3 has 14 residues. The sample comprised peripheral blood. J is TRBJ1-5 and V is TRBV19; 10 positions agree with TRBD1. The source is a man between 70 and 80 years old with acute or convalescent COVID-19. CDR3 nucleotides: TGTGCCAGTAGTGCCCGGGACAGGGGTCAGCCCCAGCATTTT. Amino acid sequence: CASSARDRGQPQHF.